Following are 5 T cell receptor beta chains from one sample sequenced in a study of blood T cell repertoires in COVID-19. Here immunoSEQ multiplex PCR was the method, and the copy in TCRdb shows in-frame clones only, minus some. The sample shows roughly 120,000 clones, approximately 80% of them seen only once. The sequencing sample was made of peripheral blood. These receptor sequences come from a middle-aged man with acute or convalescent COVID-19.

This clone was picked up a small number of times. The rearrangement links TRBV18 to TRBJ2-1; 9 bases fit TRBD1. Per germline, CDR1 KGHSH and CDR2 LQKENI. V shed 5 bases, J shed 4 bases, and the junction held 6 bases outside the gene matches. This CDR3 has 15 residues. The CDR3 reads CASSTEGQGYNEQFF. In DNA, the CDR3 is TGTGCCAGCTCAACGGAAGGACAGGGGTACAATGAGCAGTTCTTC.

The genes are TRBV7-2 and TRBJ1-1; D is perhaps TRBD1 (6 bases). Between the trimmed V and J ends, which lost 2 bases and 3 bases, there was a span of 13 bases. There are 15 residues in the CDR3. Germline lookup yields CDR1 SGHTA and CDR2 FQGNSA. The CDR3 reads CASSLRSRGDTEAFF. The CDR3 DNA is TGTGCCAGCAGCTTAAGGTCCAGGGGCGACACTGAAGCTTTCTTT.

The chain is built from TRBV5-6 and TRBJ2-5; tentatively, D is TRBD1 (6 bases). The CDR3 contains 14 residues. Trimming left V 4 bases short and J 6 bases short, with 16 bases between. Germline V gene data show CDR1 as SGHDT and CDR2 as YYEEEE. The CDR3 loop is CASSPPYRDQTQYF. CDR3 DNA: TGTGCCAGCAGCCCCCCTTACAGGGATCAGACCCAGTACTTC. Full variable domain (missing parts from reference TRBV5-6 and TRBJ2-5): DAGVTQSPTHLIKTRGQQVTLRCSPKSGHDTVSWYQQALGQGPQFIFQYYEEEERQRGNFPDRFSGHQFPNYSSELNVNALLLGDSALYLCASSPPYRDQTQYFGPGTRLLVL.

The genes are TRBV7-6 and TRBJ2-7, with 7 bases that match TRBD1. The CDR3 is 13 residues long. From germline, CDR1 is SGHVS and CDR2 FNYEAQ. V trimming: 2 bases; J trimming: 3 bases; junction bases outside the gene matches: 1. The chain's CDR3 is CASSLPGGYEQYF. CDR3 nucleotide sequence: TGTGCCAGCAGCTTACCAGGGGGCTACGAGCAGTACTTC. The whole variable domain, filled in from reference TRBV7-6 and TRBJ2-7, reads GAGVSQSPRYKVTKRGQDVALRCDPISGHVSLYWYRQALGQGPEFLTYFNYEAQQDKSGLPNDRFSAERPEGSISTLTIQRTEQRDSAMYRCASSLPGGYEQYFGPGTRLTVT.

The rearrangement joins TRBV7-2 to TRBJ1-5, with TRBD1 identical over 9 bases. This CDR3 contains 15 residues. The trim removed 4 bases at V and 5 bases at J, leaving 6 bases unmatched. CDR1 is SGHTA and CDR2 is FQGNSA in the germline V gene. Here the CDR3 reads CASSYGTGIYQPQHF. DNA for the CDR3: TGTGCCAGCAGCTACGGGACAGGGATATATCAGCCCCAGCATTTT.